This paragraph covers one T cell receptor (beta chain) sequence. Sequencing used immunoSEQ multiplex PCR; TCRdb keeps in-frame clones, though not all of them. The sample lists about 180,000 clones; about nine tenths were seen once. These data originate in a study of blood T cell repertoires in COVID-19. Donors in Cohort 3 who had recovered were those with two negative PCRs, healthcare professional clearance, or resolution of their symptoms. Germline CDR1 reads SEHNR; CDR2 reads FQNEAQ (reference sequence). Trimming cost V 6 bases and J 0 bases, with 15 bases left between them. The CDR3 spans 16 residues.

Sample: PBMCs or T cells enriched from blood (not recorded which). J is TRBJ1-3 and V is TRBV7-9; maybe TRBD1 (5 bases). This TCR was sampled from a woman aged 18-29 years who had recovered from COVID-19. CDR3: CASRIGEGYSGNTIYF. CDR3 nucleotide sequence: TGTGCCAGCAGAATCGGGGAGGGGTACTCTGGAAACACCATATATTTT.